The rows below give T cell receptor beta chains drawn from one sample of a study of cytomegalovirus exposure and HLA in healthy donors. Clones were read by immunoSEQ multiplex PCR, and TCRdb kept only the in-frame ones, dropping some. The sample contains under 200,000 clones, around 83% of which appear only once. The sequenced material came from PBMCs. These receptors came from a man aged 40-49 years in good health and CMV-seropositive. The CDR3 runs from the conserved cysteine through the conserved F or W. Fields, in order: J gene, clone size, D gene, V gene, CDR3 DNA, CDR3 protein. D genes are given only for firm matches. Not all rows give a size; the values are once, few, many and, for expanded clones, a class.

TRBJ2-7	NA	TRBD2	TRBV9	TGTGCCAGCAGCGTACAGGAAATAGCGGGAGGTGAGCAGTACTTC	CASSVQEIAGGEQYF
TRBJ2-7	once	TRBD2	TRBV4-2	TGTGCCAGCAGCCAAGAGACAGCGGGAGGGCCCTACGAGCAGTACTTC	CASSQETAGGPYEQYF
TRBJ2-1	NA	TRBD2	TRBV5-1	TGCGCCAGCAGCTTGGTGGCTAGCGGGAGATTTTTCTATGAGCAGTTCTTC	CASSLVASGRFFYEQFF
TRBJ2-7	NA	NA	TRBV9	TGTGCCAGCAGCGTAGAGGAAACCCTCGGGTACGAGCAGTACTTC	CASSVEETLGYEQYF
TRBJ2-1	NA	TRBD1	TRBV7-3	TGTGCCAGCAGCCAGGGGGCGGGATACAATGAGCAGTTCTTC	CASSQGAGYNEQFF
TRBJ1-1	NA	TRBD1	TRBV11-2	TGTGCCAGCAGCTCCCGGGACAGGGTAGTTGAAGCTTTCTTT	CASSSRDRVVEAFF
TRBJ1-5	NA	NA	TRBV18	TGTGCCAGCTCTTACGGGGGGATGGGTCAGCCCCAGCATTTT	CASSYGGMGQPQHF
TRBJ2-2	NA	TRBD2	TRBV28	TGTGCCAGCAGTTTATTGGGAGGGGCCGAGGCGAACACCGGGGAGCTGTTTTTT	CASSLLGGAEANTGELFF
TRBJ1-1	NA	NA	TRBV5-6	TGTGCCAGCAGCATCGGAGCCTATGAAGCTTTCTTT	CASSIGAYEAFF
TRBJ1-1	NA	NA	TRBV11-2	TGTGCCAGCAGCTTTCAAAGGAGAACTGAAGCTTTCTTT	CASSFQRRTEAFF
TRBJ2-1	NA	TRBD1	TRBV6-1	TGTGCCAGCAGCAAGGGACAGCCGACCTACAATGAGCAGTTCTTC	CASSKGQPTYNEQFF
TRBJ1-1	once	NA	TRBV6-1	TGTGCCAGCAGTGATAGGCCCAGGCTCATGAACACTGAAGCTTTCTTT	CASSDRPRLMNTEAFF
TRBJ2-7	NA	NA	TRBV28	TGTGCCAGCAGTTTAGAAAGCAGGGGCCACTACTACGAGCAGTACTTC	CASSLESRGHYYEQYF
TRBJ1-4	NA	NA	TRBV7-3	TGTGCCAGCAGCTTAAGTTACAGGGCTGGGGAAAAACTGTTTTTT	CASSLSYRAGEKLFF